Described below is a single TCR beta chain sequence and its context. The target of this receptor is not known. The sample holds no much larger clone one base away, and base qualities are not on file. What the time point label conveys for this sample: approximately 25 months on ibrutinib. Around 2 micrograms of genomic DNA were extracted from cryopreserved PBMCs for TCR beta library preparation. Longitudinal blood samples from CLL patients on ibrutinib monotherapy underwent high-throughput TCR beta sequencing. The patients were enrolled in a single-center, open-label phase 2 trial of ibrutinib monotherapy. V drops 0 bases and J drops 0 bases, leaving 8 bases in between. Taken from cysteine to phenylalanine, the CDR3 has 15 residues. Solely the CDR3 DNA is kept, with 45 bases framed from the first base. For CDR1 and CDR2, the germline V gene lists ENHRY and SYGVKD. The data stem from a study of cytotoxic CD8 clonotypes in ibrutinib-treated CLL (dated by TCRdb to about 2021). Looking at the study overall: The cohort was composed of about 10 relapsed/refractory and around 15 treatment-naive patients; IGHV unmutated status was identified in approximately 17 patients. Partial responses were observed in approximately 24 patients and complete responses in 2; after a median follow-up of 68 months, remission was maintained in 14 patients and progression was observed in approximately twelve. Samples at response were collected after a median of around twelve months of treatment, with a range of about 6 to 36 months. On average, each sample had roughly 230,000 productive templates and 100,000 or so productive rearrangements. Of the 90 or so participants in the trial, approximately 25 had longitudinal samples available. Cryopreserved peripheral blood mononuclear cells were obtained before treatment, at response, and at either sustained remission or disease progression. Patients were still on ibrutinib when every remission and progressive disease sample was collected.

Points the paper makes about the study in general: Public clonotypes were rare and either shrank or stayed stable during treatment, and the rise in clonality at ibrutinib response reflected expansion of private clonotypes. Baseline clonality exceeded that of age-matched healthy donors and correlated strongly with circulating CD8+ T-cell counts. Clonality rose at ibrutinib response, remained stable during sustained remission, and dropped back toward baseline at progression. Sampling times were not matched between patients in sustained remission and patients whose disease was progressing, and lymph node repertoires were not examined.

On a MiSeq, deep resolution sequencing aimed for a depth between 1 in 1 million and 1 in 200,000 T cells, with each clonotype covered 10x on average. The immunoSEQ hsTCRB Kit was used to generate TCR beta libraries. As for the original processing: The data were analyzed with ImmunoSEQ Analyzer and ImmunoSEQ Data Assistant, and V, D and J gene assignments followed IMGT definitions. Clonality, which ranges from 0 to 1, was calculated by subtracting the normalized Shannon entropy of productive rearrangement frequencies from one. Public clonotype analysis was restricted to overrepresented clonotypes comprising at least 0.05% of each patient's repertoire. About a dozen age-matched healthy donor repertoires from immuneACCESS served as clonality controls. TCRdb stores this immuneACCESS table with in-frame sequences only. Part of the clones is absent; in the studies checked, under half of the shortfall reflects unresolved V genes, and no reason is known for the rest. V and J calls plus clone size are reproduced from that table; the DNA served to infer D and trimming. The sample includes around 50,000 clones, with 57% observed a single time. Approximately 27% of the sample belongs to the ten largest clones.

The receptor comes from a human donor with chronic lymphocytic leukemia. The source material was PBMCs, sampled after 24 months of ibrutinib treatment. The sequence is built from TRBV10-3 and TRBJ1-1, and perhaps TRBD1 as D gene, on 6 matching bases. The CDR3 here reads CAISESGQMNTEAFF. At the DNA level, the sequence is TGTGCCATCAGTGAGTCTGGACAGATGAACACTGAAGCTTTCTTT.